This TCR beta chain was obtained from a study of post-analysis software for immune sequencing data. Study overall: Relapsing-remitting, secondary progressive and progressive-relapsing forms of multiple sclerosis all featured among disease courses. Study-level points and caveats: TRBV5-6, TRBV5-1 and TRBV20-1 were among several TRBV segments more frequent in patients than controls. Significantly lower normalized Chao1 diversity was found in patients with multiple sclerosis relative to controls.

Unique-molecular-identifier-tagged TCR beta cDNA libraries were used. Starting from approximately 1 to 10 million T cells, the study yielded roughly 0.5 million cDNA molecules. TCRdb recomputed calls from the PCR reads with MiXCR, one row per CDR3 protein. The sample includes 450,000 to 650,000 distinct CDR3 sequences, roughly 46% of them seen just once. Germline values: CDR1 WSHSY, CDR2 SAAADI. This CDR3 spans 16 amino acids. The V gene lost 0 bases and the J gene lost 4 bases, with 15 bases spanning the gap. This clonotype occurred a few times. The target antigen is unknown. This clonotype was obtained from a girl aged 5 to 17 with multiple sclerosis. The material sequenced was blood. The chain joins TRBV10-2 to TRBJ1-2, with D possibly being TRBD1 (5 bases). The CDR3 sequence: CASSESRYPGSYGYTF. In DNA form, the CDR3 reads TGCGCCAGCAGTGAGTCGAGGTACCCAGGGTCCTATGGCTACACCTTC.